Each of the 2 T cell receptor beta chains below was sequenced from the same sample in a study of blood T cells in healthy people across ages. Through a sample-barcoded 5' primer and a J-beta primer mix, a second PCR was run for about 6 to 12 cycles. A single record per CDR3 protein comes from TCRdb applying MiXCR to the 5' RACE reads. The table records 1.5 million to 2 million distinct CDR3 sequences, around 48% of them present only once. The sequencing input was blood. The receptor set was obtained from a middle-aged woman in good health.

The chain couples TRBV10-3 to TRBJ2-3, with 7 bases matching TRBD1. CDR1 is ENHRY, CDR2 SYGVKD, per germline. With 5 bases clipped from V and 4 bases from J, the junction kept 9 bases outside the gene matches. The CDR3 is 15 amino acids. CDR3 residues: CAISRDSTESDTQYF. In DNA form, the CDR3 reads TGTGCCATCAGTCGGGACAGTACTGAATCAGATACGCAGTATTTT.

In its sample, this clonotype was seen a few times. The chain employs TRBV7-2 and TRBJ2-4; 12 bases map to TRBD2. Germline V lookup: CDR1 SGHTA, CDR2 FQGNSA. V trimming: 7 bases; J trimming: 0 bases; junction bases outside the gene matches: 10. The CDR3 is made up of 18 amino acids. The CDR3 region is CASTLRLAGDLAKNIQYF. In DNA, the CDR3 is TGTGCCAGCACCCTAAGACTAGCGGGGGACCTAGCCAAAAACATTCAGTACTTC.